This T cell receptor (beta chain) was recovered during a study of beta chain features in type 1 diabetes. For this clone: The antigen is unknown.

Overall study findings and caveats: PCR might favor shorter templates, but any such skew would affect patients and controls equally. Still unanswered here is whether HLA type influences TCRB rearrangement. Type 1 diabetes patients had fewer VDJ junction insertions and more deletions.

Investigators reverse transcribed all isolated RNA, so they sequenced expressed TCRB transcripts. Using immunoSEQ multiplex PCR, the repertoire was profiled, and TCRdb retains in-frame clones only, with some absent. The profile shows 200,000 to 250,000 clones, 25% to 35% of them singletons. Using CD45RO/CCR7/CD25/CD127/CD95/CD27, CD4+ naive, central memory, regulatory and stem cell-like memory cells were sorted. The receptor's source is a man aged 25-45 years in good health. Specimen: central memory CD4+ T cells from blood.

The CDR3 loop reads CATRQETNTGELFF. As DNA, the CDR3 is TGTGCCACCCGACAGGAAACGAACACCGGGGAGCTGTTTTTT. This chain links TRBV10-3 with TRBJ2-2, with a possible D match to TRBD1 (6 bases). V was clipped by 10 bases and J by 0 bases, with 12 bases between them. The length of the CDR3 is 14 residues. In germline, CDR1 is ENHRY, CDR2 SYGVKD.